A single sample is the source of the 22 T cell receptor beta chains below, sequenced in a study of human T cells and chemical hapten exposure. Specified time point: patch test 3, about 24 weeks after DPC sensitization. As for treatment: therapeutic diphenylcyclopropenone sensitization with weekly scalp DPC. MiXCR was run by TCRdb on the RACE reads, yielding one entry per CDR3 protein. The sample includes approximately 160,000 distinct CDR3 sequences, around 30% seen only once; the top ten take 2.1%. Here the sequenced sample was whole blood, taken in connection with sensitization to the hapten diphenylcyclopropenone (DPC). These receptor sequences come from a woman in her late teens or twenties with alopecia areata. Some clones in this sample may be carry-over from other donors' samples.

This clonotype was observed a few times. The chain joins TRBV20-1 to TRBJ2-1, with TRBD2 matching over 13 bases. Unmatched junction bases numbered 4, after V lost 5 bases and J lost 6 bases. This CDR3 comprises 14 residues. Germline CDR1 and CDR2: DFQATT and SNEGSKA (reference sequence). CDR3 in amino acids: CSAPTSGRFNEQFF. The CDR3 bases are TGCAGTGCTCCGACTAGCGGGAGGTTCAATGAGCAGTTCTTC.

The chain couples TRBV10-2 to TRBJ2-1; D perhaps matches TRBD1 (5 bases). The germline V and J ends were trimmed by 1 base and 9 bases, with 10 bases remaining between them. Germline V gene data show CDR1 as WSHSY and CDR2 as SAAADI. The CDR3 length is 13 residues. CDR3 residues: CASSELGQSEQFF. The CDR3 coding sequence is TGCGCCAGCAGTGAGTTGGGGCAATCTGAGCAGTTCTTC.

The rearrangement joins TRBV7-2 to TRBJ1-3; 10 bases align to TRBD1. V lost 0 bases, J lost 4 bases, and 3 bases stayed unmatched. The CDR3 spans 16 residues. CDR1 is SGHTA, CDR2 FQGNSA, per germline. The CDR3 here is CASSLAPGQGGNTIYF. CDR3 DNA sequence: TGTGCCAGCAGCTTAGCCCCGGGACAGGGGGGAAACACCATATATTTT.

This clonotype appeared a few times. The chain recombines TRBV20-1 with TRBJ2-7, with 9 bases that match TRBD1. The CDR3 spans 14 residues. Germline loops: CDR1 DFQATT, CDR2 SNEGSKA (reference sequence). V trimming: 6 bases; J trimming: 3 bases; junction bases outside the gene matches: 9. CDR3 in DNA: TGCAGTGCCGGGAATCGGGACAGGGTCTACGAGCAGTACTTC. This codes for CSAGNRDRVYEQYF.

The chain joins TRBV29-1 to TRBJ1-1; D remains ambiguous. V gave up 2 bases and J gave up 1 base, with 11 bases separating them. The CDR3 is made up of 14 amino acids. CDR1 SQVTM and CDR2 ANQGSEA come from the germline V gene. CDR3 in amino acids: CSVERHLSNTEAFF. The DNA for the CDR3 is TGCAGCGTTGAAAGGCACCTTTCGAACACTGAAGCTTTCTTT.

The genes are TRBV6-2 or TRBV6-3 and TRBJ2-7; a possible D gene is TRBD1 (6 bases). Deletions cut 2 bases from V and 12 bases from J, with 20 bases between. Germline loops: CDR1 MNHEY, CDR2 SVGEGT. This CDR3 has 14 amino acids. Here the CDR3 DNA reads TGTGCCAGCAGTTACCTTGGACAGCATTACGAGTGGTACTTC. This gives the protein CASSYLGQHYEWYF.

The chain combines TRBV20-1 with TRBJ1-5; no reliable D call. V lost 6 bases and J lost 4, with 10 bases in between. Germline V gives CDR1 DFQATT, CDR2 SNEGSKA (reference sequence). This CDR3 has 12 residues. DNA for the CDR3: TGCAGTGCAGGGAAGGCTAATCAGCCCCAGCATTTT. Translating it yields CSAGKANQPQHF.

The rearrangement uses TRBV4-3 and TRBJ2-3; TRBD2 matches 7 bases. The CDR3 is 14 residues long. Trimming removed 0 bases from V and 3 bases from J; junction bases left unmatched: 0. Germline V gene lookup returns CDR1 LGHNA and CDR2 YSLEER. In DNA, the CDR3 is TGCGCCAGCAGCCAAGAACTAGCGACAGATACGCAGTATTTT. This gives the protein CASSQELATDTQYF.

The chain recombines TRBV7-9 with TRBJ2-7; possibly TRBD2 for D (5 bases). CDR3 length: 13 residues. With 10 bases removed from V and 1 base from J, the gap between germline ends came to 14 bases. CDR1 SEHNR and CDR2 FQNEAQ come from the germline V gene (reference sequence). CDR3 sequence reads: CANSPAVSYEQYF. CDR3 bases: TGTGCCAACAGTCCAGCGGTTTCCTACGAGCAGTACTTC.

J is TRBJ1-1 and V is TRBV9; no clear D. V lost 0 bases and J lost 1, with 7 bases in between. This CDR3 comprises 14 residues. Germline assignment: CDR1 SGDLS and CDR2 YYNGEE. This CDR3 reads CASSVGSRNTEAFF. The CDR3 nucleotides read TGTGCCAGCAGCGTAGGTAGTAGGAACACTGAAGCTTTCTTT. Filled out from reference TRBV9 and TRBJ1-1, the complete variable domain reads DSGVTQTPKHLITATGQRVTLRCSPRSGDLSVYWYQQSLDQGLQFLIQYYNGEERAKGNILERFSAQQFPDLHSELNLSSLELGDSALYFCASSVGSRNTEAFFGQGTRLTVV.

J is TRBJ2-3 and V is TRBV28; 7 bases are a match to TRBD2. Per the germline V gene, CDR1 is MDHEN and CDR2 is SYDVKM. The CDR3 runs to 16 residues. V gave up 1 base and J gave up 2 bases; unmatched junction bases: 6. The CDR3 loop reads CASSLSLAAFTDTQYF. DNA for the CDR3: TGTGCCAGCAGTTTATCCCTAGCGGCCTTCACAGATACGCAGTATTTT.

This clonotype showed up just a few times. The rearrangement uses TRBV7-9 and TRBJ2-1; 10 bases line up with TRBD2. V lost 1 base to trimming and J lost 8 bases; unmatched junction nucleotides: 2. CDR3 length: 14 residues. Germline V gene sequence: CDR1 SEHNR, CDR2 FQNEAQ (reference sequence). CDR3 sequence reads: CASSLVGTSDEQFF. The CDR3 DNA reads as TGTGCCAGCAGCTTAGTGGGGACTAGCGATGAGCAGTTCTTC.

The CDR3 DNA reads TGTGCCAGCAGTTTCCTTTGGACAGGGAGGAGCGACGAGCAGTACTTC. It specifies CASSFLWTGRSDEQYF. The chain couples TRBV27 to TRBJ2-7, with 8 bases matching TRBD1. This CDR3 is 16 amino acids long. The V gene's germline CDR1 is MNHEY and CDR2 SMNVEV (reference sequence). V shed 3 bases, J shed 5 bases, and the junction held 12 bases outside the gene matches.

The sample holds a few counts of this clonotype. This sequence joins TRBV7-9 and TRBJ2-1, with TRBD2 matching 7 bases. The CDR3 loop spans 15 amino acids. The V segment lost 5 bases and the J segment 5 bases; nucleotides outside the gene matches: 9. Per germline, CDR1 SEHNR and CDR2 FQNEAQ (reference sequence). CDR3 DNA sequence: TGTGCCAGCAGCCTCCCAGCGGGAAGACACAATGAGCAGTTCTTC. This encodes CASSLPAGRHNEQFF.

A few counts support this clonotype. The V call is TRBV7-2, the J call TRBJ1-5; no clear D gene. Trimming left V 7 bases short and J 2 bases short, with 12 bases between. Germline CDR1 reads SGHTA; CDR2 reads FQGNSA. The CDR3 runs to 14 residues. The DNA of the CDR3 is TGTGCCAGCACCACGTCGTTGGGCAATCAGCCCCAGCATTTT. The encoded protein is CASTTSLGNQPQHF.

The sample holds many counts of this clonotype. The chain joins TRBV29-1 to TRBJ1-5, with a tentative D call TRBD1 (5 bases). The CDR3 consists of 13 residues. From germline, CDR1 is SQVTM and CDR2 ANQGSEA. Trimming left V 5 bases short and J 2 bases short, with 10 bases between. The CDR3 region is CSVQGRRNQPQHF. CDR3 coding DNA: TGCAGCGTTCAGGGACGGCGCAATCAGCCCCAGCATTTT.

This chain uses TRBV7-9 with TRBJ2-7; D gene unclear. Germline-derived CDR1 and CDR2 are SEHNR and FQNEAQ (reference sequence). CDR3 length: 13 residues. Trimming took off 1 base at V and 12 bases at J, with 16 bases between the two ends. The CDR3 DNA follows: TGTGCCAGCAGCTTAGTGGCACCCACCATACTGTACTTC. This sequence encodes CASSLVAPTILYF. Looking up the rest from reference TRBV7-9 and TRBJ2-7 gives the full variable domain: DTGVSQNPRHKITKRGQNVTFRCDPISEHNRLYWYRQTLGQGPEFLTYFQNEAQLEKSRLLSDRFSAERPKGSFSTLEIQRTEQGDSAMYLCASSLVAPTILYFGPGTRLTVT.

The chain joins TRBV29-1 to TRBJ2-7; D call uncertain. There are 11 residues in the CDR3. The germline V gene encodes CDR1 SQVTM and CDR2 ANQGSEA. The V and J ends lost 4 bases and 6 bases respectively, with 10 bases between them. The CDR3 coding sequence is TGCAGCGTTGCCCCGGGCACCGAGCAGTACTTC. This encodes CSVAPGTEQYF.

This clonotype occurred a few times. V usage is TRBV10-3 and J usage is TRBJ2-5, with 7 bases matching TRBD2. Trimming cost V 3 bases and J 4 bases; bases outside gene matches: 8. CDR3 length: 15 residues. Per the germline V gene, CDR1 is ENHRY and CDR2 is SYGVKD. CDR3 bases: TGTGCCATCAGTGACGGCGGGAGTTCGATAGAGACCCAGTACTTC. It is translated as CAISDGGSSIETQYF.

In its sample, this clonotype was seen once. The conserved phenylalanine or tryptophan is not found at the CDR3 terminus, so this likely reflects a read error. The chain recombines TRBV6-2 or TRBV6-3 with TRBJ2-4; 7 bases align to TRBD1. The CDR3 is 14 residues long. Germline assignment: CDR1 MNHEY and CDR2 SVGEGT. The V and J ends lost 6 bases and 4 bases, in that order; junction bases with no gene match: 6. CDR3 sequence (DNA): TGTGCCAGCAGGGATCCGGGACAGAAAAACATTCAGTACTCC. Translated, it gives CASRDPGQKNIQYS.

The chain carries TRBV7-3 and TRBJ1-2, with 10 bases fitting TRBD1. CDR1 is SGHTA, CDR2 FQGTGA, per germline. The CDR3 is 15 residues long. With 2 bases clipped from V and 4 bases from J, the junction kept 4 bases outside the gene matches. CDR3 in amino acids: CASSLQGQGIYGYTF. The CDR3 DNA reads TGTGCCAGCAGCTTACAGGGACAGGGGATCTATGGCTACACCTTC.

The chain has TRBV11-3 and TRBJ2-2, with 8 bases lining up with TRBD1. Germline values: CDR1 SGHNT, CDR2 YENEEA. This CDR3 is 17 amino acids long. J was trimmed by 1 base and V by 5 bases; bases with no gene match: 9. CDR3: CASSPTWGTGNTGELFF. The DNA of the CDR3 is TGTGCCAGCAGCCCGACTTGGGGGACAGGGAACACCGGGGAGCTGTTTTTT.